The 13 T cell receptor beta chains below were found in one sample sequenced in a study of cytomegalovirus exposure and HLA in healthy donors. This PCR relied on a set of 60 Vbeta primers and 13 Jbeta primers. Measured with immunoSEQ multiplex PCR; TCRdb has only the in-frame clones, and not every one. The sample includes about 140,000 clones, approximately 83% of them seen just once. The material sequenced was PBMCs. The receptors originated from a man between 35 and 55 years old in good health and CMV-seronegative.

V usage is TRBV5-1 and J usage is TRBJ1-2, with D uncertain. The germline V and J ends were trimmed by 0 bases and 4 bases, with 10 bases remaining between them. CDR1 is SGHRS and CDR2 is YFSETQ in the germline V gene. The CDR3 extends over 14 amino acids. The CDR3 sequence is CASSLGREAYGYTF. Written as DNA, the CDR3 is TGCGCCAGCAGCTTGGGTCGTGAGGCCTATGGCTACACCTTC. Complete variable domain (other parts from reference TRBV5-1 and TRBJ1-2): KAGVTQTPRYLIKTRGQQVTLSCSPISGHRSVSWYQQTPGQGLQFLFEYFSETQRNKGNFPGRFSGRQFSNSRSEMNVSTLELGDSALYLCASSLGREAYGYTFGSGTRLTVV.

This clone turned up a few times. The V gene is TRBV5-4, the J gene TRBJ1-5, with TRBD1 as a possible D gene (5 bases). Trimming left V 5 bases short and J 1 base short, with 16 bases between. The CDR3 loop spans 16 amino acids. CDR1 and CDR2 from the germline V gene are SGHNT and YYREEE (reference sequence). Here the CDR3 reads CASRPTREGSNQPQHF. CDR3 bases: TGTGCCAGCAGACCGACCAGGGAAGGGAGCAATCAGCCCCAGCATTTT.

In its sample, this clone was seen a few times. The chain employs TRBV6-1 and TRBJ1-5; no clear D. Germline-derived CDR1 and CDR2 are MNHNS and SASEGT. The V end was cut by 8 bases, the J end by 4 bases, with 15 bases between. The CDR3 has 14 amino acids. CDR3 nucleotide sequence: TGTGCCAGCGTCGGGAGACTTTGGAATCAGCCCCAGCATTTT. Translated, it gives CASVGRLWNQPQHF.

The V and J genes are TRBV19 and TRBJ2-3; possible D gene TRBD1, 6 bases. Trimming removed 4 bases from V and 0 bases from J, with 11 bases in between. The CDR3 sequence is 15 residues long. Germline assignment: CDR1 LNHDA and CDR2 SQIVND (reference sequence). The CDR3 DNA is TGTGCCAGTAGTAAGTCAGGGGCTAGCACAGATACGCAGTATTTT. Translated: CASSKSGASTDTQYF.

This chain links TRBV6-5 with TRBJ2-7, with D possibly matching TRBD2 (6 bases). Trimming took off 6 bases at V and 4 bases at J, with 13 bases between the two ends. The CDR3 extends over 13 amino acids. The germline CDR1 and CDR2 sequences are MNHEY and SVGAGI. The CDR3 is CASRMEGGYEQYF. CDR3 nucleotide sequence: TGTGCCAGCAGAATGGAGGGAGGTTACGAGCAGTACTTC.

The chain employs TRBV4-1 and TRBJ2-7, with D hard to call. Germline CDR1 and CDR2: MGHRA and YSYEKL. V lost 0 bases to trimming and J lost 4 bases, with 7 bases between them. The CDR3 runs 13 residues. CDR3 in DNA: TGCGCCAGCAGCCAAGATTCGGAGTACGAGCAGTACTTC. This translates into CASSQDSEYEQYF.

The V call is TRBV6-6, the J call TRBJ2-7; tentative D call: TRBD1 (5 bases). CDR1 is MNHNY, CDR2 SVGAGI, per germline (reference sequence). Trimming cost V 4 bases and J 5 bases, with 12 bases left between them. The CDR3 is 13 residues long. CDR3 amino acids: CASSLVLGDEQYF. The DNA of the CDR3 is TGTGCCAGCAGTTTGGTTTTAGGGGACGAGCAGTACTTC.

This clone came up once. This chain uses TRBV27 with TRBJ1-4; D might be TRBD1 (5 bases). The germline CDR1 and CDR2 sequences are MNHEY and SMNVEV (reference sequence). This CDR3 has 14 amino acids. V lost 6 bases and J lost 8, with 16 bases in between. CDR3 sequence reads: CASRASGLGEKLFF. The DNA for the CDR3 is TGTGCCAGCAGGGCGTCAGGGTTAGGGGAAAAACTGTTTTTT.

The J gene is TRBJ2-7, the V gene TRBV2; D is unresolved. Germline CDR1 and CDR2: SNHLY and FYNNEI. This CDR3 comprises 11 residues. Trimming cost V 2 bases and J 6 bases, with 5 bases left between them. CDR3 DNA sequence: TGTGCCAGCAGTGAATTCGTCGAGCAGTACTTC. Translating gives CASSEFVEQYF.

This clone was seen a few times. The V call is TRBV30, the J call TRBJ2-1; 7 positions agree with TRBD1. Germline trimming cut 1 base from V and 0 bases from J; bases unmatched to any gene: 6. The germline gives CDR1 GTSNPN, CDR2 SVGIG (reference sequence). This CDR3 is 16 amino acids long. The CDR3 protein is CAWSDATGSSYNEQFF. In DNA form, the CDR3 reads TGTGCCTGGAGTGACGCGACAGGGAGCTCCTACAATGAGCAGTTCTTC.

In DNA, the CDR3 is TGTGCCAGCAGCTCGAGAGCGGGGGGTAATGAAAAACTGTTTTTT. Translating gives CASSSRAGGNEKLFF. The genes are TRBV9 and TRBJ1-4; perhaps TRBD1 as D (5 bases). Germline CDR1 is SGDLS and CDR2 is YYNGEE. There are 15 residues in the CDR3. The V end lost 4 bases, the J end lost 4 bases, and 14 bases lay between the germline ends. Full variable domain (remainder filled in from reference TRBV9 and TRBJ1-4): DSGVTQTPKHLITATGQRVTLRCSPRSGDLSVYWYQQSLDQGLQFLIQYYNGEERAKGNILERFSAQQFPDLHSELNLSSLELGDSALYFCASSSRAGGNEKLFFGSGTQLSVL.

The J gene is TRBJ2-7, the V gene TRBV7-9, with a weak D call TRBD2 (6 bases). This CDR3 comprises 14 residues. The germline gives CDR1 SEHNR, CDR2 FQNEAQ (reference sequence). Between the trimmed V and J ends, which lost 5 bases and 6 bases, there was a span of 17 bases. CDR3: CASSLRAPGGEQYF. DNA of the CDR3: TGTGCCAGCAGCCTCAGGGCCCCCGGGGGCGAGCAGTACTTC.

Notes on this clone: One end of the junction is discordant with germline, which a read error may explain. The rearrangement joins TRBV30 to TRBJ1-1; D is unresolved. Germline V CDR1 and CDR2: GTSNPN, SVGIG (reference sequence). This CDR3 region has 12 residues. CDR3 loop: CAWTVDGLIPLF. CDR3 DNA sequence: TGTGCCTGGACCGTCGACGGACTGATTCCTTTATTT. The full variable domain, with the rest looked up from reference TRBV30 and TRBJ1-1, is SQTIHQWPATLVQPVGSPLSLECTVEGTSNPNLYWYRQAAGRGLQLLFYSVGIGQISSEVPQNLSASRPQDRQFILSSKKLLLSDSGFYLCAWTVDGLIPLFGQGTRLTVV.